This is a list of T cell receptor beta chains from one sample in a study of blood T cells in healthy people across ages. TCRdb reanalysed the 5' RACE reads using MiXCR and keeps one entry per CDR3 protein. The sample contains about 650,000 distinct CDR3 sequences, less than 40% of which appear only once. The sample was blood. The source of these receptors is a woman aged 80 or over in good health. The CDR3 runs from the conserved cysteine through the conserved F or W. The D gene is left open where the match is weak. A clone size is listed for some rows: how often the clone was seen (once, few, many), or a class if it is expanded.

abundance	v_gene	j_gene	len	d_gene	CDR3nt	CDR3aa
many	TRBV20-1	TRBJ2-1	14	TRBD2	TGCAGTGCTTTTCTAGCGGGGGGGCCTAATGAGCAGTTCTTC	CSAFLAGGPNEQFF
many	TRBV20-1	TRBJ1-5	15	NA	TGCAGTGTCTCGCGCCCGGGGGCTGGCAATCAGCCCCAGCATTTT	CSVSRPGAGNQPQHF
many	TRBV5-6	TRBJ2-7	15	NA	TGTGCCAGCAGCTTGGAGGGTAGGGCCAACTACGAGCAGTACTTC	CASSLEGRANYEQYF
NA	TRBV5-1	TRBJ2-6	14	NA	TGCGCCGGCAGCGGCAGCTCTGGGGCCAACGTCCTGACTTTC	CAGSGSSGANVLTF
many	TRBV12-3/TRBV12-4	TRBJ2-1	14	NA	TGTGCCAGCAGCCGGGGACGGACCTACAATGAGCAGTTCTTC	CASSRGRTYNEQFF
many	TRBV7-2	TRBJ2-7	14	NA	TGTGCCAGCAGCCGAACGATACAAGTCCACGAGCAGTACTTC	CASSRTIQVHEQYF
few	TRBV7-8	TRBJ1-5	15	NA	TGTGCCAGCAGCTTGCGCGAGGTTAGCAATCAGCCCCAGCATTTT	CASSLREVSNQPQHF
many	TRBV9	TRBJ2-1	14	NA	TGTGCCAGCAGCGGGGGATCCGGGCCCAATGAGCAGTTCTTC	CASSGGSGPNEQFF
many	TRBV7-6	TRBJ2-7	16	TRBD1	TGTGCCAGCAGCTTAGACACTGGGACAGGGGGATACGAGCAGTACTTC	CASSLDTGTGGYEQYF
NA	TRBV20-1	TRBJ2-1	14	NA	TGCAGTGCGGATTGGGGGGCCAACTACAATGAGCAGTTCTTC	CSADWGANYNEQFF
many	TRBV7-8	TRBJ1-4	18	TRBD1	TGTGCCAGCAGCTTAGTTGGGACAGGGGGATCAACTAATGAAAAACTGTTTTTT	CASSLVGTGGSTNEKLFF
many	TRBV29-1	TRBJ2-7	13	NA	TGCAGCGCCACTGGTGGAGGGGCCCGCGAGCAGTACTTC	CSATGGGAREQYF
once	TRBV28	TRBJ2-2	17	TRBD2	TGTGCCAGCAGTTTCTATAATACTAGCGGGAGGACCGGGGAGCTGTTTTTT	CASSFYNTSGRTGELFF
NA	TRBV7-2	TRBJ2-7	16	NA	TGTGCCAGCAGCTTTTATTTTACGCGGAGGGCCTACGAGCAGTACTTC	CASSFYFTRRAYEQYF
NA	TRBV7-9	TRBJ2-3	16	NA	TGTGCCAGCAGCTTCCACTCAGGGGTACTATTGGATACGCAGTATTTT	CASSFHSGVLLDTQYF
many	TRBV28	TRBJ1-4	16	TRBD1	TGTGCCAGCAGTTCATCCGGGACAGGGACTAATGAAAAACTGTTTTTT	CASSSSGTGTNEKLFF
NA	TRBV7-3	TRBJ2-2	14	TRBD2	TGTGCCAGCAGCTTAGGCGGGGGGGCACGGGAGCTGTTTTTT	CASSLGGGARELFF
many	TRBV28	TRBJ2-7	15	NA	TGTGCCAGCAGTTCCCCAGGGGGGGGGGATTACGAGCAGTACTTC	CASSSPGGGDYEQYF
NA	TRBV9	TRBJ2-2	13	NA	TGTGCCAGCAGCGCCCAGGGACCCGGGGAGCGGTTTTTT	CASSAQGPGERFF
many	TRBV12-3/TRBV12-4	TRBJ1-1	14	NA	TGTGCCAGCAGCCGGACCCGGGACTTCAGTGAAGCTTTCTTT	CASSRTRDFSEAFF
NA	TRBV14	TRBJ2-6	18	NA	TGTGCCAGCAGCCAAGATGCAGGGCCCCTCTCTGGGGCCAACGTCCTGACTTTC	CASSQDAGPLSGANVLTF
NA	TRBV4-3	TRBJ2-6	17	NA	TGCGCCAGCAGCCAAGCTTTGATCCGGGCTGGGGCCAACGTCCTGACTTTC	CASSQALIRAGANVLTF
NA	TRBV4-1	TRBJ2-1	17	TRBD2	TGCGCCAGCAGCCAAGATAATCTAGCGGGGGGCTACAATGAGCAGTTCTTC	CASSQDNLAGGYNEQFF
NA	TRBV5-1	TRBJ2-1	13	NA	TGCGCCAGCAGCCTATCCCGATACAATGAGCAGTTCTTC	CASSLSRYNEQFF
NA	TRBV12-3/TRBV12-4	TRBJ2-2	17	NA	TGTGCCAGCACCCCCCAAAAAGGGAGCGAGAACACCGGGGAGCTGTTTTTT	CASTPQKGSENTGELFF